Described below is a single T cell receptor beta chain sequence and its context. Its antigen is unidentified. The sample is drawn from a study of cytomegalovirus exposure and HLA in healthy donors. Study in general: Unique TCRs numbering around 85 million, obtained from HLA-typed donors, made up an early data release. General observations from the study: Several of the most significant clusters appeared linked to common viral pathogens, based on a later analysis. Both high specificity and high sensitivity reportedly marked the classifier's diagnosis of cytomegalovirus status.

PCR employed 60 Vbeta and 13 Jbeta primers. Using immunoSEQ multiplex PCR, the repertoire was profiled, and TCRdb retains in-frame clones only, with some absent. This sample yields under 150,000 clones, of which around 85% are seen a single time; 1.5% to 2% belongs to the top ten. Nominally healthy donors were sampled, though unrecorded immune exposures were likely. The CDR3 covers 13 residues. V shed 6 bases and J shed 6 bases, with 12 bases lying between them. Germline V gene lookup returns CDR1 SEHNR and CDR2 FQNEAQ (reference sequence). What was sequenced was PBMCs. J is TRBJ1-3 and V is TRBV7-9; tentatively, D is TRBD1 (5 bases). The receptor's source is a boy aged 5-17 years in good health and CMV-seronegative. This CDR3 reads CASRLTELNTIYF. CDR3 DNA: TGTGCCAGCAGGTTGACAGAACTAAACACCATATATTTT.